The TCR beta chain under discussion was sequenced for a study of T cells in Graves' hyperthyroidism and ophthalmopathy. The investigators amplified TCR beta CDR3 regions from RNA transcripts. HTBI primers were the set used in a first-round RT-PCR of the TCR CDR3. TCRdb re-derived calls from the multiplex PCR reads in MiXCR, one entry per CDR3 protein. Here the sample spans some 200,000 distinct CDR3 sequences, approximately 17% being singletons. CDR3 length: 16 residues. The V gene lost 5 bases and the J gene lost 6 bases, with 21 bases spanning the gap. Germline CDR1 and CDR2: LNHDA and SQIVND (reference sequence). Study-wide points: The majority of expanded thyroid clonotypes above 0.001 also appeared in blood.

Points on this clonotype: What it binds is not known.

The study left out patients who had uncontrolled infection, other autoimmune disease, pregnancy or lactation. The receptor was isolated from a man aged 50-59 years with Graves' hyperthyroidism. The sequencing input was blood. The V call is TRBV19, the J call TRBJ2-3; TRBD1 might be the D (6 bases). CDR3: CASSPGPGTLGDTQYF. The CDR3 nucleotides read TGTGCCAGTAGTCCTGGTCCCGGGACATTGGGGGATACGCAGTATTTT.